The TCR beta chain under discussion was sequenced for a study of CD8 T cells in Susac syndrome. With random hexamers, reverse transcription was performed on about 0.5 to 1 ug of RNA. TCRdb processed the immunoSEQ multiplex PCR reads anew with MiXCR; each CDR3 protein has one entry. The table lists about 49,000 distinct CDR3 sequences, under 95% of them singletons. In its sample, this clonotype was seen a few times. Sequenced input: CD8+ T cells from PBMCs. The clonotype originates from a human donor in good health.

CDR3 amino acids: CASSQDRGRGNQPQHF. CDR3 nucleotide sequence: TGCGCCAGCAGCCAAGATCGGGGTAGGGGCAATCAGCCCCAGCATTTT. The chain combines TRBV4-1 with TRBJ1-5; D gene unclear. The CDR3 contains 16 residues. Trimming took off 0 bases at V and 2 bases at J, with 11 bases between the two ends. The germline V gene encodes CDR1 MGHRA and CDR2 YSYEKL.